This T cell receptor (beta chain) was captured by sequencing in a study of CD8+ T cells in alopecia areata. Study-wide results and limits: Administration of tofacitinib significantly diminished scalp clonality and expanded CD8+ clones within the top 100. Alopecia totalis/universalis scalp especially showed more expanded CD8+ clones than normal scalp.

TCR sequencing used cDNA made by reverse transcription of extracted RNA. The method was immunoSEQ multiplex PCR; TCRdb's version includes in-frame clones alone and lacks a portion of them. Of around 270,000 clones in the sample, nearly 60% are singletons; the top ten hold under 2%. Documented treatment: oral pan-JAK inhibitor, 5-10 mg twice daily. For this clone: Its antigen is currently unknown.

The TCR comes from a human donor with alopecia areata. Sequenced here: CD4+ T cells sorted from blood, sampled at week 24, from a patient treated with tofacitinib.

The CDR3 region is CASSLETGRYSGANVLTF. The CDR3 DNA is TGCGCCAGCAGCTTGGAGACAGGCCGCTACTCTGGGGCCAACGTCCTGACTTTC. The V call is TRBV5-1, the J call TRBJ2-6, with D possibly TRBD1 on 6 matching bases. The CDR3 loop spans 18 amino acids. V shed 0 bases and J shed 0 bases, with 13 bases lying between them. Germline CDR1 SGHRS, CDR2 YFSETQ.